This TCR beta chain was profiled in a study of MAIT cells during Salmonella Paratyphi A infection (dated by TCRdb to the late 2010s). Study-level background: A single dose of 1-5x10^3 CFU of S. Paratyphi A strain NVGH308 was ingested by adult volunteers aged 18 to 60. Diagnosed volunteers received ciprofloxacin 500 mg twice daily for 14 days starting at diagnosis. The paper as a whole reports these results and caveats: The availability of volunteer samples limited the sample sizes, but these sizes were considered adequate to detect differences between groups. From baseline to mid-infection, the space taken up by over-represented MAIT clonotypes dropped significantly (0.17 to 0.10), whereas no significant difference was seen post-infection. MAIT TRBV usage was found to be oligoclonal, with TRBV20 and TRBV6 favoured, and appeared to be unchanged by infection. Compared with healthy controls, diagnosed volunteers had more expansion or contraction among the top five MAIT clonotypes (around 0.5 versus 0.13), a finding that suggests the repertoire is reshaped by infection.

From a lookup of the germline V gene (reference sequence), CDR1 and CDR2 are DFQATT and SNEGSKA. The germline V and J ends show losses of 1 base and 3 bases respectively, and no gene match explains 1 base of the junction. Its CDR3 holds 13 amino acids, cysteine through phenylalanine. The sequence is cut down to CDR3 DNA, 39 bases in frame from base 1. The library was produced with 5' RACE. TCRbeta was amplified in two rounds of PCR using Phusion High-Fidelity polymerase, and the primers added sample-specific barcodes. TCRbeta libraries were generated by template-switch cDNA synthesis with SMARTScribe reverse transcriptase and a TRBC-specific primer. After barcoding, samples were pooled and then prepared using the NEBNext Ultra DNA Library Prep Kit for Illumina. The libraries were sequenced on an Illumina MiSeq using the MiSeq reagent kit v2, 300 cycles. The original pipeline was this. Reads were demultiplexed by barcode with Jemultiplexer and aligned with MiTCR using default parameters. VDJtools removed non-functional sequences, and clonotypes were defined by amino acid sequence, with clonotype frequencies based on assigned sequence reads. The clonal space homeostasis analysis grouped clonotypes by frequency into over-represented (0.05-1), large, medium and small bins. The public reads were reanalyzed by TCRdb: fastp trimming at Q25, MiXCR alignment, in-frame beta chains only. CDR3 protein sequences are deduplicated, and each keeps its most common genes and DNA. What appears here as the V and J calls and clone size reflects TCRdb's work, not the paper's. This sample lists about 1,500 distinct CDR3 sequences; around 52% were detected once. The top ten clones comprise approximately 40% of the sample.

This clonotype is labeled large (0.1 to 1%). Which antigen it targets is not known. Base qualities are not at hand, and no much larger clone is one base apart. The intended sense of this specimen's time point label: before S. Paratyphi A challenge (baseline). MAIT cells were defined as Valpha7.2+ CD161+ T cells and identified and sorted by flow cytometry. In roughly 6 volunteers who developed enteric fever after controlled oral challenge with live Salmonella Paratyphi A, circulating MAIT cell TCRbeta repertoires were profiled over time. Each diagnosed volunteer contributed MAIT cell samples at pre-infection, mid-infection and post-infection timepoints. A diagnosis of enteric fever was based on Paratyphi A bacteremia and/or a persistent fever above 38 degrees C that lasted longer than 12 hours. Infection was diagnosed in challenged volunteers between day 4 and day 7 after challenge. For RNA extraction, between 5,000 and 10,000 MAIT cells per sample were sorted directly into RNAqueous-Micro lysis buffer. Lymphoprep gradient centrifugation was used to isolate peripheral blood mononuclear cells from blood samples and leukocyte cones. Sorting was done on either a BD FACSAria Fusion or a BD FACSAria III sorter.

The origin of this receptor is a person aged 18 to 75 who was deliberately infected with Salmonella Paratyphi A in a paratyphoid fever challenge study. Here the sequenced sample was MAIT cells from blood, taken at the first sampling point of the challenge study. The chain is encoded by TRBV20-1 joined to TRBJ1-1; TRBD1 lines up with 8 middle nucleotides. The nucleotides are TGCAGTGCTAGAGGGGGACAGGACACTGAAGCTTTCTTT. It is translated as CSARGGQDTEAFF.